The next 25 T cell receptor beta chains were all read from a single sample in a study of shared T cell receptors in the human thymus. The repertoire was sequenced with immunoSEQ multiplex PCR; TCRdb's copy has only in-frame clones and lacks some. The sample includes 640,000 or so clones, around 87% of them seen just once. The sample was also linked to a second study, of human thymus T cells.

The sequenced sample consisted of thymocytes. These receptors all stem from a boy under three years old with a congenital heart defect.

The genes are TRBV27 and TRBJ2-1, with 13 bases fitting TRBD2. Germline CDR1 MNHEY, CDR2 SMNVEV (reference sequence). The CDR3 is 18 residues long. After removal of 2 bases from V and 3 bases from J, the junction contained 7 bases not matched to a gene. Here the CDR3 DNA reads TGTGCCAGCAGTTTAGTGAGACTAGCGGGGGGATTCTACAATGAGCAGTTCTTC. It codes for CASSLVRLAGGFYNEQFF.

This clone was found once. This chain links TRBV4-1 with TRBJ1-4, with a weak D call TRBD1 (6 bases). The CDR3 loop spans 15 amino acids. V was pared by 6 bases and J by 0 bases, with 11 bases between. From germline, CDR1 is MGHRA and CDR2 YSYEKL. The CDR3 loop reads CASRPKGATNEKLFF. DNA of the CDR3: TGCGCCAGCAGACCAAAGGGGGCAACTAATGAAAAACTGTTTTTT.

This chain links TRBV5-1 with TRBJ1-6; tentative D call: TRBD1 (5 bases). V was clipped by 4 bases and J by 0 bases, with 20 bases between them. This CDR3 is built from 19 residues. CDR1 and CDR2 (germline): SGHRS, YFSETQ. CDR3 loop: CASSLRVRILSSYNSPLHF. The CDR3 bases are TGCGCCAGCAGCCTCAGGGTCAGGATCTTAAGCTCCTATAATTCACCCCTCCACTTT. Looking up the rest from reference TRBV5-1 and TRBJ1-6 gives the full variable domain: KAGVTQTPRYLIKTRGQQVTLSCSPISGHRSVSWYQQTPGQGLQFLFEYFSETQRNKGNFPGRFSGRQFSNSRSEMNVSTLELGDSALYLCASSLRVRILSSYNSPLHFGNGTRLTVT.

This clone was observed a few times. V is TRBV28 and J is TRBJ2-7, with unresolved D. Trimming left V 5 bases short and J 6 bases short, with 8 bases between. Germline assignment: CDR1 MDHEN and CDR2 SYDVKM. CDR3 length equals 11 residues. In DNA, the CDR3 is TGTGCCAGCAGTCCCGGTGCCGAGCAGTACTTC. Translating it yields CASSPGAEQYF.

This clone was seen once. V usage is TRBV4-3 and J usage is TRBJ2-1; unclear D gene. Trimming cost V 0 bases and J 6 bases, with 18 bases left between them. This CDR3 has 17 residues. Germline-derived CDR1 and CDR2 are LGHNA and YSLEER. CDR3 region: CASSQDLGGSSFNEQFF. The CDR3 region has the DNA TGCGCCAGCAGCCAAGATCTAGGTGGCAGTAGTTTCAATGAGCAGTTCTTC.

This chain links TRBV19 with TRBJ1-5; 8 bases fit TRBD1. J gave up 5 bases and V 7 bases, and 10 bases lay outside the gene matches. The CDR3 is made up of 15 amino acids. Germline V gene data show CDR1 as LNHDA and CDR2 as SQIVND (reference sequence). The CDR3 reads CASTNPGTGDQPQHF. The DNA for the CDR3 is TGTGCCAGTACCAACCCCGGGACAGGTGATCAGCCCCAGCATTTT. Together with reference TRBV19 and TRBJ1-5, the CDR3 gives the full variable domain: DGGITQSPKYLFRKEGQNVTLSCEQNLNHDAMYWYRQDPGQGLRLIYYSQIVNDFQKGDIAEGYSVSREKKESFPLTVTSAQKNPTAFYLCASTNPGTGDQPQHFGDGTRLSIL.

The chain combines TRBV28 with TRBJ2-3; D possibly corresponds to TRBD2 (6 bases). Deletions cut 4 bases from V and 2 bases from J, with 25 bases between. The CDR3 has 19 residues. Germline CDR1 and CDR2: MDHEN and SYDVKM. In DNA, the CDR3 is TGTGCCAGCAGTTCATACCCCCTGAGGCGGGAATATCTCACAGATACGCAGTATTTT. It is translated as CASSSYPLRREYLTDTQYF. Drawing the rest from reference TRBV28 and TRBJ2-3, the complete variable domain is DVKVTQSSRYLVKRTGEKVFLECVQDMDHENMFWYRQDPGLGLRLIYFSYDVKMKEKGDIPEGYSVSREKKERFSLILESASTNQTSMYLCASSSYPLRREYLTDTQYFGPGTRLTVL.

CDR3 DNA sequence: TGTGCCAGCAGTGGACCTCCGTGCGGGGGGGCGAATGAGCAGTTCTTC. This sequence encodes CASSGPPCGGANEQFF. The rearrangement uses TRBV25-1 and TRBJ2-1; 9 nucleotides match TRBD2. Losses at the gene ends were 4 bases for V and 7 bases for J; bases not matched to a gene: 11. The CDR3 covers 16 residues. Germline V gene lookup returns CDR1 MGHDK and CDR2 SYGVNS.

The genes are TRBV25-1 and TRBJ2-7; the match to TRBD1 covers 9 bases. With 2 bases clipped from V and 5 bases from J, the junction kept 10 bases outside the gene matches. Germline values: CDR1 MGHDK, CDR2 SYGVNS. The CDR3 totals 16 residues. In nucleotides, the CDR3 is TGTGCCAGCAGTGAACGGGTAAGGACAGGGGCGGACGAGCAGTACTTC. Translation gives CASSERVRTGADEQYF.

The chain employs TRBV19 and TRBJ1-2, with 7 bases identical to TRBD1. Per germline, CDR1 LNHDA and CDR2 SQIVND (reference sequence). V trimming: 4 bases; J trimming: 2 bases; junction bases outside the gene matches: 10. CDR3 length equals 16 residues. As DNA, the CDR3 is TGTGCCAGTAGTACGCACCACAGGGGTCAGAACTATGGCTACACCTTC. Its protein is CASSTHHRGQNYGYTF.

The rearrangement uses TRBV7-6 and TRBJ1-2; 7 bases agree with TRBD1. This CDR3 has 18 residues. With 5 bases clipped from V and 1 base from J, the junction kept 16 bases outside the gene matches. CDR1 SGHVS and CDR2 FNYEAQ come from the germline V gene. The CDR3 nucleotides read TGTGCCAGCAGCCCCCGGGACAGAGGGTACGAGGGTAACTATGGCTACACCTTC. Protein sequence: CASSPRDRGYEGNYGYTF.

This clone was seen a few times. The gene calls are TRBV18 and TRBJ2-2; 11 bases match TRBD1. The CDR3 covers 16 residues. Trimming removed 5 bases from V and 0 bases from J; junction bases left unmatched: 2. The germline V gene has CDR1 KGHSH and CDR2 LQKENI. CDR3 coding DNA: TGTGCCAGCTCATCGGGACAGGGGGCGAACACCGGGGAGCTGTTTTTT. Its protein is CASSSGQGANTGELFF.

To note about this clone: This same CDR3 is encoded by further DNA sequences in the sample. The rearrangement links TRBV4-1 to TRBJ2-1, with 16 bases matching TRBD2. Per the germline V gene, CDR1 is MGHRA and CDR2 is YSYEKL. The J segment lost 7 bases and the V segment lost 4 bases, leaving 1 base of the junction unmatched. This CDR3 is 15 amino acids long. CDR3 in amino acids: CASSRGLAGGNEQFF. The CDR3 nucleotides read TGCGCCAGCAGCCGGGGACTAGCGGGAGGGAATGAGCAGTTCTTC.

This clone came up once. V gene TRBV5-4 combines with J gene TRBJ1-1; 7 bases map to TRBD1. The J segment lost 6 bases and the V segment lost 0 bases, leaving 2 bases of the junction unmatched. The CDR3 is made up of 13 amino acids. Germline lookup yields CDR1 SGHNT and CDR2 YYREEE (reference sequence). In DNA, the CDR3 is TGTGCCAGCAGCTTGGGAGGGGGCGCTGAAGCTTTCTTT. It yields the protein CASSLGGGAEAFF.

In DNA, the CDR3 is TGTGCCAGCTCATCCCGGGACAGGGAGAAAGCTTTCTTT. Translation: CASSSRDREKAFF. This chain connects TRBV18 to TRBJ1-1; 9 bases match TRBD1. This CDR3 is 13 amino acids long. The germline CDR1 and CDR2 sequences are KGHSH and LQKENI. V lost 5 bases and J lost 9; bases outside the gene matches: 7.

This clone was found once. The CDR3 region is CASSPGQGDNSPLHF. CDR3 sequence (DNA): TGCGCCAGCAGCCCTGGACAGGGAGATAATTCACCCCTCCACTTT. The chain links TRBV5-1 to TRBJ1-6; 8 bases agree with TRBD1. V shed 4 bases, J shed 5 bases, and the junction held 5 bases outside the gene matches. Per germline, CDR1 SGHRS and CDR2 YFSETQ. The CDR3 consists of 15 residues.

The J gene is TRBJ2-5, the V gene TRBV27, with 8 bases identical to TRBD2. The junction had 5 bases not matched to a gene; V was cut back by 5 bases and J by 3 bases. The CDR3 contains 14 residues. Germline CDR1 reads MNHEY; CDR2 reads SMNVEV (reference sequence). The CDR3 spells CASSGLAGEETQYF. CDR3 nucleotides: TGTGCCAGCAGTGGCCTAGCGGGTGAAGAGACCCAGTACTTC.

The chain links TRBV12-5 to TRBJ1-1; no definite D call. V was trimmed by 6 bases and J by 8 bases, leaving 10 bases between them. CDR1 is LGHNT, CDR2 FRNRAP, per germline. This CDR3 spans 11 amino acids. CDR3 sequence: CASGRTKEAFF. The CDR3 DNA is TGTGCTAGTGGGCGGACTAAGGAAGCTTTCTTT.

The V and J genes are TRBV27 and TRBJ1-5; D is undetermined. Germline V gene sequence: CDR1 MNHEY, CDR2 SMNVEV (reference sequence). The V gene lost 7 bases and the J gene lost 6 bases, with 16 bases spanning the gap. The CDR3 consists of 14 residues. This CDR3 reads CASTPGGKGQPQHF. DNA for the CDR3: TGTGCCAGCACCCCAGGAGGGAAGGGTCAGCCCCAGCATTTT.

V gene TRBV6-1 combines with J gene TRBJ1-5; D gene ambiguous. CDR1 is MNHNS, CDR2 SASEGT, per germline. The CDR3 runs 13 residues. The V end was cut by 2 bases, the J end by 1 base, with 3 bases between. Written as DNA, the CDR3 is TGTGCCAGCAGTGAACGGAGCAATCAGCCCCAGCATTTT. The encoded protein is CASSERSNQPQHF.

CDR3: CASGAGGSNEQFF. DNA of the CDR3: TGTGCCAGCGGTGCTGGCGGGAGCAATGAGCAGTTCTTC. This sequence joins TRBV9 and TRBJ2-1; 7 positions match TRBD2. Losses at the gene ends were 7 bases for V and 6 bases for J; bases not matched to a gene: 7. Germline V gene sequence: CDR1 SGDLS, CDR2 YYNGEE. This CDR3 has 13 residues.

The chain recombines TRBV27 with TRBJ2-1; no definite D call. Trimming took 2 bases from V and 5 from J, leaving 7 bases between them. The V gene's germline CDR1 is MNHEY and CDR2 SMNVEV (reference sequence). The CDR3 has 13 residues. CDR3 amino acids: CASSLSLHNEQFF. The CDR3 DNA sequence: TGTGCCAGCAGTTTAAGTCTACACAATGAGCAGTTCTTC.

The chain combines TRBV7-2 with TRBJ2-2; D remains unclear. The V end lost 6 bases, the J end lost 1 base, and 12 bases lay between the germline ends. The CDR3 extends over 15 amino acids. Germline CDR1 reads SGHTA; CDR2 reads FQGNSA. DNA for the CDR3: TGTGCCAGCAGTTCATCCCACAAGAACACCGGGGAGCTGTTTTTT. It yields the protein CASSSSHKNTGELFF. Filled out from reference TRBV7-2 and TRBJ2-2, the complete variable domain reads GAGVSQSPSNKVTEKGKDVELRCDPISGHTALYWYRQSLGQGLEFLIYFQGNSAPDKSGLPSDRFSAERTGGSVSTLTIQRTQQEDSAVYLCASSSSHKNTGELFFGEGSRLTVL.

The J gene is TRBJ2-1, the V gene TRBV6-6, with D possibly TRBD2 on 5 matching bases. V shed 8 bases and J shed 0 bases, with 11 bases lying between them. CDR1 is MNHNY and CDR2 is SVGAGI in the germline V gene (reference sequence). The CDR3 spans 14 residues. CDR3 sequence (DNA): TGTGCCAGCTCGGGGAATGGCTCCTACAATGAGCAGTTCTTC. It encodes CASSGNGSYNEQFF.

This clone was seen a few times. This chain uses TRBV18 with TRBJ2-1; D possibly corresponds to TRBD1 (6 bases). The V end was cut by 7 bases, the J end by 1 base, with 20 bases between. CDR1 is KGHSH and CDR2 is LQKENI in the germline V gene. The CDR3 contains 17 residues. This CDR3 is CASYWAGVSRSYNEQFF. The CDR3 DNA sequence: TGTGCCAGCTATTGGGCAGGGGTTTCTCGATCCTACAATGAGCAGTTCTTC.